Below are 29 T cell receptor beta chains sequenced from a single sample in a study of cytomegalovirus exposure and HLA in healthy donors. 60 Vbeta and 13 Jbeta primers were used in PCR. The data were produced by immunoSEQ multiplex PCR, yet TCRdb's version contains in-frame clones alone and is incomplete. The data contain approximately 79,000 clones, over 70% of them singletons. Sequencing was performed on PBMCs. These TCRs come from a male donor in good health and CMV-seropositive.

The chain carries TRBV7-8 and TRBJ1-1; 8 nucleotides match TRBD1. This CDR3 spans 14 amino acids. V shed 5 bases and J 4 bases; nucleotides not matched to a gene: 6. The V gene's germline CDR1 is SGHVS and CDR2 FQNEAQ. Here the CDR3 reads CASSRGTGGTEAFF. The CDR3 nucleotides read TGTGCCAGCAGCCGAGGGACAGGAGGCACTGAAGCTTTCTTT.

The chain employs TRBV6-5 and TRBJ1-2; a weak D match, TRBD1 (6 bases). CDR3 length: 12 residues. Germline V gives CDR1 MNHEY, CDR2 SVGAGI. Trimming stripped 6 bases from V and 7 bases from J, with 12 bases between. The DNA for the CDR3 is TGTGCCAGCAGCCCAGGGGTGGGTGGCTACACCTTC. This translates into CASSPGVGGYTF.

This chain links TRBV29-1 with TRBJ1-2, with 9 bases lining up with TRBD1. There are 16 residues in the CDR3. Germline V CDR1 and CDR2: SQVTM, ANQGSEA. With 1 base clipped from V and 5 bases from J, the junction kept 11 bases outside the gene matches. DNA for the CDR3: TGCAGCGTTGAAGGGGAGGACAGGGGAGGGGTGTATGGCTACACCTTC. Amino acid sequence: CSVEGEDRGGVYGYTF.

This clone turned up a few times. The DNA for the CDR3 is TGTGCCAGCAGCCCAGGGACAGCGCAACGAGATACGCAGTATTTT. Translation: CASSPGTAQRDTQYF. The V call is TRBV11-3, the J call TRBJ2-3, with 7 bases that match TRBD1. The CDR3 length is 15 residues. The germline CDR1 and CDR2 sequences are SGHNT and YENEEA. V shed 5 bases, J shed 5 bases, and the junction held 10 bases outside the gene matches.

The V and J genes are TRBV6-4 and TRBJ2-3, with TRBD2 matching 9 bases. CDR3 length equals 14 residues. Per the germline V gene, CDR1 is MRHNA and CDR2 is SNTAGT. The V segment lost 7 bases and the J segment 6 bases; nucleotides outside the gene matches: 8. CDR3 nucleotide sequence: TGTGCCAGCATTATCCAGCGGGAGGTGGATACGCAGTATTTT. This encodes CASIIQREVDTQYF.

The rearrangement joins TRBV28 to TRBJ2-1; TRBD2 matches at 8 bases. J was trimmed by 0 bases and V by 5 bases; bases with no gene match: 12. The CDR3 is 18 amino acids. Per the germline V gene, CDR1 is MDHEN and CDR2 is SYDVKM. The CDR3 is CASSPLLREAGSYNEQFF. The CDR3 region has the DNA TGTGCCAGCAGTCCACTCCTGCGGGAGGCCGGCTCCTACAATGAGCAGTTCTTC.

This chain joins TRBV27 and TRBJ2-5, with 7 bases that match TRBD2. Near its end, the DNA agrees better with TRBJ2-7, so the J call may be wrong. Germline CDR1 MNHEY, CDR2 SMNVEV (reference sequence). CDR3 size: 13 residues. This CDR3 reads CASSPWGGYEQYF. The DNA for the CDR3 is TGTGCCAGCAGCCCCTGGGGGGGATACGAGCAGTACTTC.

The chain links TRBV10-3 to TRBJ2-3, with 11 bases aligning to TRBD1. V lost 7 bases to trimming and J lost 4 bases; unmatched junction nucleotides: 4. The length of the CDR3 is 14 residues. CDR1 and CDR2 (germline): ENHRY, SYGVKD. The CDR3 region has the DNA TGTGCCATCACCGGGGACAGGGGGGCAGATACGCAGTATTTT. Amino acids: CAITGDRGADTQYF.

The chain couples TRBV30 to TRBJ2-1, with TRBD2 identical over 7 bases. In germline, CDR1 is GTSNPN, CDR2 SVGIG (reference sequence). The CDR3 runs 19 residues. With 0 bases clipped from V and 0 bases from J, the junction kept 14 bases outside the gene matches. The CDR3 DNA reads as TGTGCCTGGAGTGTAATCGTCCTAGCGGCCACCCGCTCCTACAATGAGCAGTTCTTC. This gives the protein CAWSVIVLAATRSYNEQFF.

The chain uses TRBV28 and TRBJ2-3; possibly TRBD1 for D (6 bases). The length of the CDR3 is 15 residues. V was clipped by 5 bases and J by 5 bases, with 17 bases between them. CDR1 is MDHEN, CDR2 SYDVKM, per germline. The CDR3 loop reads CASSPRGAAKDTQYF. The CDR3 region has the DNA TGTGCCAGCAGTCCCAGGGGCGCGGCGAAAGATACGCAGTATTTT.

J is TRBJ1-4 and V is TRBV10-3; D perhaps matches TRBD1 (6 bases). Trimming removed 6 bases at V and 7 bases at J, with 15 bases between. Looked up from germline, CDR1 is ENHRY and CDR2 is SYGVKD. This CDR3 comprises 14 residues. CDR3 in amino acids: CAIRNQGRGEKLFF. The CDR3 nucleotides are TGTGCCATCAGGAACCAGGGGAGGGGTGAAAAACTGTTTTTT.

The chain is built from TRBV7-3 and TRBJ1-6; TRBD1 matches 8 bases. Germline V lookup: CDR1 SGHTA, CDR2 FQGTGA. The CDR3 extends over 13 amino acids. Germline trimming cut 6 bases from V and 7 bases from J; bases unmatched to any gene: 2. The DNA for the CDR3 is TGTGCCAGCAGTCAGGGGGCAAATTCACCCCTCCACTTT. Translating gives CASSQGANSPLHF.

This rearrangement joins TRBV6-5 to TRBJ1-1; D is perhaps TRBD1 (5 bases). The germline V gene encodes CDR1 MNHEY and CDR2 SVGAGI. With 2 bases removed from V and 8 bases from J, the gap between germline ends came to 12 bases. The CDR3 has 13 residues. The CDR3 loop reads CASSYARRQEAFF. The CDR3 nucleotides read TGTGCCAGCAGTTACGCCCGTAGACAGGAAGCTTTCTTT.

This clone came up once. The junction departs from the called germline gene at one end, perhaps through a read error. Other DNA variants within this sample encode the same CDR3. The chain carries TRBV6-5 and TRBJ1-1, with TRBD1 as a possible D gene (6 bases). From germline, CDR1 is MNHEY and CDR2 SVGAGI. The CDR3 contains 15 residues. The DNA of the CDR3 is TGTGCCAGCAGATTATCCCAGGGGCGGAACACCGAAGCTTTCTTT. This codes for CASRLSQGRNTEAFF.

The chain carries TRBV28 and TRBJ2-5; D might be TRBD1 (6 bases). Matching the DNA end better, TRBJ2-7 makes the J call doubtful. CDR3 length equals 10 residues. Germline CDR1 is MDHEN and CDR2 is SYDVKM. Written as DNA, the CDR3 is TGTGCCAGCGGGACATGCGAGCAGTACTTC. It yields the protein CASGTCEQYF.

The rearrangement links TRBV4-2 to TRBJ2-1; perhaps TRBD1 as D (6 bases). The CDR3 totals 16 residues. V lost 2 bases to trimming and J lost 7 bases, with 18 bases between them. CDR1 and CDR2 from the germline V gene are LGHNA and YNFKEQ. The DNA for the CDR3 is TGTGCCAGCAGCCAATCGTCGAGGGGGTCTCTAAATGAGCAGTTCTTC. Translating it yields CASSQSSRGSLNEQFF.

V usage is TRBV11-2 and J usage is TRBJ2-1; no reliable D call. Deletions cut 4 bases from V and 1 base from J, with 11 bases between. CDR3 length equals 15 residues. Germline V gene lookup returns CDR1 SGHAT and CDR2 FQNNGV. The CDR3 DNA reads TGTGCCAGCAGCTATCTCTCTTTTTCCTACAATGAGCAGTTCTTC. This encodes CASSYLSFSYNEQFF.

This clone was seen more than once but under ten times. V usage is TRBV7-9 and J usage is TRBJ1-1; D possibly corresponds to TRBD1 (5 bases). The CDR3 runs 14 residues. Deletions cut 6 bases from V and 7 bases from J, with 18 bases between. CDR1 and CDR2 (germline): SEHNR, FQNEAQ (reference sequence). The CDR3 DNA sequence: TGTGCCAGCAGGAAACAGGAGGGGCGGGGTGAAGCTTTCTTT. The encoded protein is CASRKQEGRGEAFF.

This clone was counted between two and nine times. The chain couples TRBV19 to TRBJ1-2; D is possibly TRBD1 (5 bases). Germline V gene data show CDR1 as LNHDA and CDR2 as SQIVND (reference sequence). Trimming pared 6 bases from V and 1 base from J, leaving 6 bases between. The CDR3 is 12 residues long. The CDR3 DNA is TGTGCCAGTAGGGACAATAACTATGGCTACACCTTC. Translating gives CASRDNNYGYTF.

This chain connects TRBV29-1 to TRBJ2-3; 13 bases match TRBD2. Germline loops: CDR1 SQVTM, CDR2 ANQGSEA. This CDR3 has 15 amino acids. V lost 3 bases and J lost 0; bases outside the gene matches: 0. CDR3 nucleotide sequence: TGCAGCGTTGAGGGACTAGCGGGGAGCACAGATACGCAGTATTTT. It translates to CSVEGLAGSTDTQYF.

V and J are TRBV28 and TRBJ2-5; maybe TRBD1 (6 bases). The CDR3 runs to 14 residues. Germline V gives CDR1 MDHEN, CDR2 SYDVKM. With 3 bases removed from V and 5 bases from J, the gap between germline ends came to 13 bases. The CDR3 DNA reads TGTGCCAGCAGTTTGTTACAGGGTAGGGAGACCCAGTACTTC. Translated: CASSLLQGRETQYF.

J is TRBJ1-2 and V is TRBV7-9; TRBD1 agrees at 11 bases. Per the germline V gene, CDR1 is SEHNR and CDR2 is FQNEAQ (reference sequence). CDR3 length: 14 amino acids. Trimming took 1 base from V and 6 from J; bases not matched to a gene: 1. CDR3 sequence: CASSLGTGGNGYTF. CDR3 nucleotide sequence: TGTGCCAGCAGCTTAGGGACAGGGGGCAATGGCTACACCTTC. Full variable domain (remainder filled in from reference TRBV7-9 and TRBJ1-2): DTGVSQNPRHKITKRGQNVTFRCDPISEHNRLYWYRQTLGQGPEFLTYFQNEAQLEKSRLLSDRFSAERPKGSFSTLEIQRTEQGDSAMYLCASSLGTGGNGYTFGSGTRLTVV.

This chain joins TRBV5-5 and TRBJ2-3; 8 bases are shared with TRBD1. The germline V gene encodes CDR1 SGHKS and CDR2 YYEKEE (reference sequence). The V gene end was trimmed by 4 bases and the J gene end by 4 bases; junction bases not matched to a gene: 11. This CDR3 comprises 16 residues. DNA for the CDR3: TGTGCCAGCAGCAGGAGCGGACAGGGCTGGCCAGATACGCAGTATTTT. Protein product: CASSRSGQGWPDTQYF.

CDR3 sequence (DNA): TGCGCCAGCAGCCAAGTTCCTTCTGGGGGAGGGGTTGCTTGGGAGCAGTACTTC. Protein: CASSQVPSGGGVAWEQYF. The chain couples TRBV4-1 to TRBJ2-7, with 7 bases lining up with TRBD2. V lost 1 base and J lost 7; bases outside the gene matches: 19. Germline V gene lookup returns CDR1 MGHRA and CDR2 YSYEKL. This CDR3 has 18 amino acids.

This clone was seen only a few times. The V and J genes are TRBV18 and TRBJ2-7; 10 bases fit TRBD1. The CDR3 totals 13 residues. Germline CDR1 KGHSH, CDR2 LQKENI. The trim removed 6 bases at V and 7 bases at J, leaving 6 bases unmatched. CDR3 residues: CASSPGQGREQYF. The DNA for the CDR3 is TGTGCCAGCTCGCCGGGACAGGGGAGAGAGCAGTACTTC. Supplemented by reference TRBV18 and TRBJ2-7, the full variable domain reads NAGVMQNPRHLVRRRGQEARLRCSPMKGHSHVYWYRQLPEEGLKFMVYLQKENIIDESGMPKERFSAEFPKEGPSILRIQQVVRGDSAAYFCASSPGQGREQYFGPGTRLTVT.

The chain carries TRBV28 and TRBJ2-7; 7 bases fit TRBD1. Germline loops: CDR1 MDHEN, CDR2 SYDVKM. The CDR3 sequence is 14 residues long. J was trimmed by 2 bases and V by 2 bases; bases with no gene match: 3. The CDR3 loop reads CASSLPQGAYEQYF. In DNA, the CDR3 is TGTGCCAGCAGTTTACCCCAGGGGGCCTACGAGCAGTACTTC.

The gene calls are TRBV11-2 and TRBJ2-7; 7 bases are a match to TRBD1. V lost 2 bases, J lost 0 bases, and 7 bases stayed unmatched. The CDR3 consists of 16 residues. The germline V gene encodes CDR1 SGHAT and CDR2 FQNNGV. CDR3 nucleotide sequence: TGTGCCAGCAGCTTACAGGGACAGCTAAGCTCCTACGAGCAGTACTTC. Translated, it gives CASSLQGQLSSYEQYF.

The V and J genes are TRBV5-1 and TRBJ2-7, with 7 positions matching TRBD1. The V gene's germline CDR1 is SGHRS and CDR2 YFSETQ. V lost 5 bases, J lost 3 bases, and 8 bases stayed unmatched. The CDR3 runs to 14 residues. The CDR3 DNA is TGCGCCAGCAGATCACCCGGGACAGACTACGAGCAGTACTTC. It specifies CASRSPGTDYEQYF.

The chain uses TRBV2 and TRBJ2-2; 10 nucleotides match TRBD2. Germline V gene lookup returns CDR1 SNHLY and CDR2 FYNNEI. The CDR3 has 15 amino acids. The ends lost 2 bases at V and 4 bases at J; junction bases unmatched: 1. DNA of the CDR3: TGTGCCAGCAGTGAAAGCGGGAGGGTCACCGGGGAGCTGTTTTTT. Translation: CASSESGRVTGELFF.